The sequence of this TCR beta chain was determined in a study of blood T cell repertoires in COVID-19 (dated by TCRdb to 2020 to 2021). Regarding the study in general: Samples from collaborators originated in the United States, Italy and Spain and spanned both the acute and convalescent phases of COVID-19. The sample metadata nearly always contained a de-identified subject ID, COVID-19 status, age in years and sex. The dataset comprised deeply sampled blood TCRbeta repertoires from subjects exposed to, actively infected with, or recovered from COVID-19. Samples were obtained from the ongoing ImmuneRACE study (first 160 participants) and from 1,000 to 1,500 subjects provided by 6 global collaborators. The material from the prospective study consisted of cDNA or gDNA derived from T cells, B-cell-depleted T cells, or PBMCs. HLA class I and class II types, where available, came from metadata supplied by the sample provider rather than from assay-based typing. The repertoires were released in a freely available public database meant as a resource for research on the immune response to SARS-CoV-2.

TCRbeta CDR3 regions were amplified from genomic DNA using the immunoSEQ Assay, a bias-controlled multiplex PCR. As for how the authors treated the data: The number of nucleated cells in each sample was estimated by amplification of reference gene primers within the assay. To quantify the absolute abundance of each unique TCRbeta CDR3 rearrangement, sequence reads were collapsed and filtered. Productive Simpson clonality was computed per sample as the square root of Simpson's diversity index over productive rearrangements. TCRdb provides this immuneACCESS table in a form limited to in-frame rearrangements. Some clones are lacking; in checked studies, under half of them reflect an unresolved V gene, and why the rest are absent is not known. Clone size and the V and J calls come from that table; the DNA yielded D and trimming. This sample holds more than 250,000 clones; around 82% were observed only once. Of the sample, approximately 1.2% falls within the top ten clones.

From cysteine to phenylalanine, the CDR3 is 13 amino acids long. The only DNA kept is the CDR3, 39 bases in frame from the first base. V was cut back by 4 bases and J by 5 bases, leaving a gap of 11 bases between them. The germline V gene encodes CDR1 SEHNR and CDR2 FQNEAQ (reference sequence). Study-level results and caveats: The quantity of clinical and demographic metadata differed by source and by participant and was supplied without curation.

Comment on this clone: The specificity of this receptor is unknown. Per-nucleotide qualities are absent, and no much larger clonotype sits a single base away.

Whole blood was collected in K2EDTA tubes by collaborating institutions according to the institutions' own protocols. For TCRbeta analysis, collaborator samples were shipped as frozen whole blood, as isolated PBMCs, or as DNA extracted from either sample type. Sequencing was carried out using peripheral blood. This sequence uses TRBV7-9 and TRBJ1-2; the D gene cannot be resolved reliably. The sequence was obtained from a woman between 50 and 59 years old with acute or convalescent COVID-19. CDR3 reads: CASSSLKLYGYTF. The nucleotides are TGTGCCAGCAGCTCACTGAAGTTATATGGCTACACCTTC.